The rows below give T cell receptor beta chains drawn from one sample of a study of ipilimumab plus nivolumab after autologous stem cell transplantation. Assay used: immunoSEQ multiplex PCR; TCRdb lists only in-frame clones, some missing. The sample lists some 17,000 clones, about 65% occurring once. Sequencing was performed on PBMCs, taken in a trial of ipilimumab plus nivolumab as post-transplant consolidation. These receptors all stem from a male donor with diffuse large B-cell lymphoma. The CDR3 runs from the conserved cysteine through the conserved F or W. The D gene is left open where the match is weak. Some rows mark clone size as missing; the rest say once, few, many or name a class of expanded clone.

CDR3nt: TGTGCCAGCAGCCACCCTGGGGAGAACACTGAAGCTTTCTTT
CDR3aa: CASSHPGENTEAFF
v_gene: TRBV5-5
abundance: .
d_gene: .
j_gene: TRBJ1-1

CDR3nt: TGTGCCAGCTCCGGGGCAGGGAGGGCTGAAGCTTTCTTT
CDR3aa: CASSGAGRAEAFF
v_gene: TRBV18
abundance: .
d_gene: .
j_gene: TRBJ1-1

CDR3nt: TGTGCCAGTAGTCTCGACGGGACAGGGGGCTTCGATGGCTACACCTTC
CDR3aa: CASSLDGTGGFDGYTF
v_gene: TRBV19
abundance: .
d_gene: TRBD1
j_gene: TRBJ1-2

CDR3nt: TGTGCCAGCAGCGCGCGGGATTCCCCTTACAATGAGCAGTTCTTC
CDR3aa: CASSARDSPYNEQFF
v_gene: TRBV9
abundance: few
d_gene: .
j_gene: TRBJ2-1

CDR3nt: TGTGCCAGCAGCGACGGGACAGAAGAGACCCAGTACTTC
CDR3aa: CASSDGTEETQYF
v_gene: TRBV6-5
abundance: few
d_gene: TRBD1
j_gene: TRBJ2-5

CDR3nt: TGTGCCTGGAGTTGGGACAGGGGGATCTATGGCTACACCTTC
CDR3aa: CAWSWDRGIYGYTF
v_gene: TRBV30
abundance: .
d_gene: TRBD1
j_gene: TRBJ1-2

CDR3nt: TGTGCCTGGACTCAACCGCAGAACACTGAAGCTTTCTTT
CDR3aa: CAWTQPQNTEAFF
v_gene: TRBV30
abundance: .
d_gene: .
j_gene: TRBJ1-1

CDR3nt: TGTGCCAGCACCCAACGGGGGGCCACCTACGAGCAGTACTTC
CDR3aa: CASTQRGATYEQYF
v_gene: TRBV5-4
abundance: .
d_gene: .
j_gene: TRBJ2-7

CDR3nt: TGTGCCAGCAGCTTATTTCGAGGGGAGACCCAGTACTTC
CDR3aa: CASSLFRGETQYF
v_gene: TRBV11-3
abundance: .
d_gene: .
j_gene: TRBJ2-5

CDR3nt: TGCGCCAGCAGCTCTAGCGGGGGGGCCCTCACCGGGGAGCTGTTTTTT
CDR3aa: CASSSSGGALTGELFF
v_gene: TRBV5-1
abundance: few
d_gene: TRBD2
j_gene: TRBJ2-2

CDR3nt: TGTGCCAGCAGCTTATCGGGGGTCGATACGCAGTATTTT
CDR3aa: CASSLSGVDTQYF
v_gene: TRBV7-9
abundance: few
d_gene: .
j_gene: TRBJ2-3

CDR3nt: TGTGCCAGCAGCTTAGAGGCGGGAGAAGTCTACGAGCAGTACTTC
CDR3aa: CASSLEAGEVYEQYF
v_gene: TRBV11-2
abundance: .
d_gene: TRBD2
j_gene: TRBJ2-7

CDR3nt: TGTGCCTGGAGTGTACCCCAAAATACGCAGTATTTT
CDR3aa: CAWSVPQNTQYF
v_gene: TRBV30
abundance: .
d_gene: .
j_gene: TRBJ2-3

CDR3nt: TGTGCCACCAAGGACGCGGGGAACTATGGCTACACCTTC
CDR3aa: CATKDAGNYGYTF
v_gene: TRBV2
abundance: .
d_gene: .
j_gene: TRBJ1-2

CDR3nt: TGTGCCAGCAGCCCACGACTAGCGGGAGGCCCAGATACGCAGTATTTT
CDR3aa: CASSPRLAGGPDTQYF
v_gene: TRBV5-4
abundance: once
d_gene: TRBD2
j_gene: TRBJ2-3

CDR3nt: TGCGCCAGCAGCTTGCCCCGGGGGGAGGCCCTCGGTGAGACCCAGTACTTC
CDR3aa: CASSLPRGEALGETQYF
v_gene: TRBV5-1
abundance: .
d_gene: TRBD2
j_gene: TRBJ2-5

CDR3nt: TGTGCCAGCAGCTTAGGCTTTTACTATGGCTACACCTTC
CDR3aa: CASSLGFYYGYTF
v_gene: TRBV7-9
abundance: few
d_gene: .
j_gene: TRBJ1-2

CDR3nt: TGCGCCAGCAGCCAAGATCCAGGGACGTTTAGCACAGATACGCAGTATTTT
CDR3aa: CASSQDPGTFSTDTQYF
v_gene: TRBV4-1
abundance: .
d_gene: .
j_gene: TRBJ2-3

CDR3nt: TGTGCCAGCAGCGACCGGGACAGGGCAGGAGATACGCAGTATTTT
CDR3aa: CASSDRDRAGDTQYF
v_gene: TRBV11-2
abundance: large
d_gene: TRBD1
j_gene: TRBJ2-3

CDR3nt: TGCGCCAGCAGCCTGGGACGGCCCTATGGCTACACCTTC
CDR3aa: CASSLGRPYGYTF
v_gene: TRBV4-1
abundance: .
d_gene: .
j_gene: TRBJ1-2

CDR3nt: TGTGCCAGCAGCTTAGGTGGGACCTCTGGGGCCAACGTCCTGACTTTC
CDR3aa: CASSLGGTSGANVLTF
v_gene: TRBV7-6
abundance: few
d_gene: .
j_gene: TRBJ2-6

CDR3nt: TGTGCCAGCAGTTCATTGGATGGAGGGCTCTATGGCTACACCTTC
CDR3aa: CASSSLDGGLYGYTF
v_gene: TRBV28
abundance: .
d_gene: .
j_gene: TRBJ1-2

CDR3nt: TGTGCCATCAGTAGCTCAGGGGGCCTCTATGGCTACACCTTC
CDR3aa: CAISSSGGLYGYTF
v_gene: TRBV10-3
abundance: .
d_gene: TRBD1
j_gene: TRBJ1-2

CDR3nt: TGTGCCAGCAGCTTAGGTCGGTTTGTGGACTACCTTGGGACAGATACGCAGTATTTT
CDR3aa: CASSLGRFVDYLGTDTQYF
v_gene: TRBV11-3
abundance: .
d_gene: .
j_gene: TRBJ2-3

CDR3nt: TGTGCCAGCAGTGGATCGACAGGGGTAGGTTCACCCCTCCACTTT
CDR3aa: CASSGSTGVGSPLHF
v_gene: TRBV6-1
abundance: .
d_gene: TRBD1
j_gene: TRBJ1-6

CDR3nt: TGCAGCGGGGGACAGTCCCACGAGCAGTACTTT
CDR3aa: CSGGQSHEQYF
v_gene: TRBV29-1
abundance: once
d_gene: TRBD1
j_gene: TRBJ2-7

CDR3nt: TGTGCCAGCAGCACAAGCGGGGGCCAATACAATGAGCAGTTCTTC
CDR3aa: CASSTSGGQYNEQFF
v_gene: TRBV5-4
abundance: .
d_gene: TRBD2
j_gene: TRBJ2-1

CDR3nt: TGCGCCAGCGGACTAGCGGGAGGAGGGACAGATACGCAGTATTTT
CDR3aa: CASGLAGGGTDTQYF
v_gene: TRBV5-1
abundance: .
d_gene: TRBD2
j_gene: TRBJ2-3

CDR3nt: TGTGCCGTGGGGTCTCGGCAGGGATATAACTATGGCTACACCTTC
CDR3aa: CAVGSRQGYNYGYTF
v_gene: TRBV19
abundance: .
d_gene: .
j_gene: TRBJ1-2

CDR3nt: TGTGCCAGCAGCTCCGAGGTCGGGGAAAAACTGTTTTTT
CDR3aa: CASSSEVGEKLFF
v_gene: TRBV6-6
abundance: .
d_gene: .
j_gene: TRBJ1-4

CDR3nt: TGTGCCAGCAGTATTACAGTGGGGGGTTCGTGGAATTCACCCCTCCACTTT
CDR3aa: CASSITVGGSWNSPLHF
v_gene: TRBV27
abundance: .
d_gene: .
j_gene: TRBJ1-6

CDR3nt: TGTGCCAGCAGCTTAGATCGTAGCGGGAGGGAGTACGAGCAGTACTTC
CDR3aa: CASSLDRSGREYEQYF
v_gene: TRBV11-2
abundance: .
d_gene: TRBD2
j_gene: TRBJ2-7

CDR3nt: TGTGCCAGCAGACCAGAAGAGACCCAGTACTTC
CDR3aa: CASRPEETQYF
v_gene: TRBV2
abundance: .
d_gene: .
j_gene: TRBJ2-5